These T cell receptor beta chains were read from a single sample in a study of cytomegalovirus exposure and HLA in healthy donors. Sequenced by immunoSEQ multiplex PCR; TCRdb stores in-frame clones only, minus some. The sample includes about 200,000 clones, less than 90% seen only once; the top ten take less than 0.4%. What was sequenced was PBMCs. Receptors were obtained from a woman between 25 and 40 years old in good health and CMV-seronegative. Both conserved end residues are trimmed from each CDR3. Each record gives: D gene, V gene, CDR3 protein. A D gene is named only where the DNA matches it firmly.

NA	TRBV5-8	ASSLTVNTEAF
NA	TRBV30	AWSVAGWADTQY
NA	TRBV27	ASSPLQGWSETQY
NA	TRBV5-1	ASSLAGQLTSTDTQY
TRBD2	TRBV28	ATLHGTSGRYRSYNEQF
NA	TRBV4-1	ASSHARERPRPGTGELF
NA	TRBV28	ASSPAGTPGYEQY
TRBD2	TRBV13	ASSSGLAGMNTGELF
NA	TRBV19	ASSYTDTQY
TRBD1	TRBV14	AKDGGQRLSYEQY
TRBD1	TRBV10-3	AISETGGVNEQF
TRBD2	TRBV2	ASSDSGGAPPDTQY
NA	TRBV7-3	ASSFLGRGNEQF
TRBD1	TRBV9	ASSGTGDYNEQF
NA	TRBV18	ASSPRTDPEEEQY
NA	TRBV9	ASSISGRTDNEQF
TRBD2	TRBV9	ASSVGGAGVYNEQF
NA	TRBV29-1	SVGGAGVTGETQY
TRBD1	TRBV28	ASSSWGSGTGALADTQY
TRBD1	TRBV5-1	ASRSTGGNTEAF
TRBD1	TRBV19	ASAVVRDRGGNQPQH
NA	TRBV6-6	ASSPTGGDYGYT
NA	TRBV11-2	ASGKNRVEQY
NA	TRBV19	ATFGSGDTQY
NA	TRBV5-1	ASSHQTITSTGELF
TRBD1	TRBV28	ASSLDRVWQPQH
TRBD1	TRBV2	ASRVRRTGNMNTEAF
NA	TRBV29-1	SVVKRKAF
TRBD1	TRBV19	ASSVLGGSGYT
NA	TRBV29-1	SVKERWDTDTQY
NA	TRBV11-3	ASSKGDNEQF
NA	TRBV5-1	ASRTHSRPSETYNEQF
TRBD1	TRBV7-9	ASSPPPGGYGYT
NA	TRBV19	ASSIAGANTGELF
NA	TRBV6-6	ASSYVYLETQY
TRBD2	TRBV9	ASSATLAGVGDTQY
NA	TRBV6-6	ASSYSRVEQY
TRBD1	TRBV7-9	ASSDRTGTTYEQY
TRBD2	TRBV2	ASSDPGLAATDTQY
TRBD2	TRBV5-4	ATSHKRGAGSSYNEQF